The present T cell receptor beta chain was sequenced within a study of T-cell reconstitution after alpha-beta-depleted transplantation in children. The CDR3 is 15 residues long. V dropped 4 bases and J dropped 5 bases, with 19 bases sitting between them. Looked up from germline, CDR1 is SGDLS and CDR2 is YYNGEE. Researchers prepared the TCRbeta library using unique molecular identifiers, the study reports. TCRdb fed the PCR reads into MiXCR, producing one record per CDR3 protein. Of 250,000 or so distinct CDR3 sequences detected, 6.5% to 9% appear once; the ten largest clones hold less than 8%. This clonotype was detected many times.

The rearrangement joins TRBV9 to TRBJ2-7, with D possibly TRBD1 on 7 matching bases. The receptor's source is a male patient younger than 18 who had a stem cell transplant for acute lymphoblastic leukemia, so the T cells may come from the graft donor. Material: PBMCs, mostly from graft donor cells, obtained 180 days after TCRalphabeta/CD19-depleted stem cell transplant. Here the CDR3 reads CASSSGGWEEDEQYF. The CDR3 DNA is TGTGCCAGCAGCTCAGGGGGGTGGGAGGAGGACGAGCAGTACTTC.